Listed below are T cell receptor beta chains from one sample, sequenced in a study of cytomegalovirus exposure and HLA in healthy donors. Assay used: immunoSEQ multiplex PCR; TCRdb lists only in-frame clones, some missing. Of about 190,000 clones in the sample, approximately 85% are singletons; the top ten hold more than 1.5%. The sequenced sample was PBMCs. The receptors stem from a man younger than 35 in good health and CMV-seronegative. The conserved cysteine and the conserved F or W are not part of the CDR3 here. The size of a clone is reported for some rows only, either as once, few or many, or as a class for expanded clones.

J: TRBJ2-7
size: .
V: TRBV7-9
CDR3: ASSLVIGVFYEQY

J: TRBJ1-1
size: .
V: TRBV6-1
CDR3: ASSDRGLYVD

J: TRBJ2-5
size: .
V: TRBV5-1
CDR3: ASSWRTGGRETQY

J: TRBJ2-7
size: .
V: TRBV2
CDR3: ASSGGRTRYEQY

J: TRBJ2-5
size: .
V: TRBV7-2
CDR3: ASSLLGLAGGETQY

J: TRBJ2-2
size: .
V: TRBV19
CDR3: ARTDRPTGELF

J: TRBJ1-5
size: few
V: TRBV27
CDR3: ASSSGGVGQPQH

J: TRBJ1-3
size: .
V: TRBV5-4
CDR3: ASSAGAGRGAGNTIY

J: TRBJ1-1
size: few
V: TRBV25-1
CDR3: ASSGIQRNTEAF

J: TRBJ2-3
size: few
V: TRBV9
CDR3: ASKAGGTTDTQY

J: TRBJ2-3
size: .
V: TRBV18
CDR3: ASSEGVLKDTQY

J: TRBJ1-5
size: once
V: TRBV7-8
CDR3: ASSPPATGIQPQH

J: TRBJ2-2
size: .
V: TRBV5-6
CDR3: ASSRRQVTGELF